This T cell receptor beta chain was documented in a study of immune characterization of retroperitoneal liposarcoma. Each CDR3 protein gets one entry after TCRdb re-called the PCR reads with MiXCR. The sample lists approximately 10,000 distinct CDR3 sequences; less than 40% were seen once. The receptor comes from a male donor with retroperitoneal liposarcoma. Source material: tumor tissue.

Here the CDR3 reads CASSFSFGTGGPEAFF. For the CDR3, the DNA is TGTGCCAGCAGTTTTAGTTTTGGGACAGGGGGCCCTGAAGCTTTCTTT. The V gene is TRBV27, the J gene TRBJ1-1; 12 bases fit TRBD1. Unmatched junction bases numbered 8, after V lost 3 bases and J lost 6 bases. Germline V gives CDR1 MNHEY, CDR2 SMNVEV (reference sequence). CDR3 length equals 16 residues.